Below, 18 T cell receptor beta chains from the same sample are listed, as sequenced in a study of blood T cell repertoires in COVID-19 (dated by TCRdb to 2018 to 2020). The library was produced with the immunoSEQ multiplex PCR assay. As stored in TCRdb, this immuneACCESS dataset retains in-frame rearrangements with V and J assigned. A fraction of the clones does not appear; measured against another copy, unresolved V genes explain less than half of the discrepancy, and the remainder lacks a known reason. This sample holds roughly 230,000 clones; approximately 92% were observed only once. About 4.6% of the sample belongs to the ten largest clones. The sequencing sample was made of peripheral blood. The receptor set was obtained from a woman in her forties who had recovered from COVID-19.

CDR3 bases: TGTGCCAGCAGTGAGTGGCGGGGGCGGAATCAGCCCCAGCATTTT. It yields the protein CASSEWRGRNQPQHF. The gene calls are TRBV2 and TRBJ1-5, with D perhaps matching TRBD1 (6 bases). The CDR3 runs 15 residues. Per germline, CDR1 SNHLY and CDR2 FYNNEI. V was clipped by 3 bases and J by 4 bases, with 13 bases between them.

The chain couples TRBV6-6 to TRBJ1-3, with no clear D. V lost 7 bases, J lost 0 bases, and 10 bases lay in between. This CDR3 region has 14 residues. Germline CDR1 reads MNHNY; CDR2 reads SVGAGI (reference sequence). The CDR3 loop reads CASNRALSGNTIYF. The CDR3 DNA is TGTGCCAGCAACCGAGCACTCTCTGGAAACACCATATATTTT.

The sample holds one count of this clone. The chain carries TRBV4-2 and TRBJ2-5; TRBD2 is a possible D gene (6 bases). Germline-derived CDR1 and CDR2 are LGHNA and YNFKEQ. V shed 4 bases and J shed 0 bases, with 12 bases lying between them. The CDR3 totals 15 residues. CDR3 region: CASSPGTGNQETQYF. In DNA, the CDR3 is TGTGCCAGCAGCCCAGGGACTGGAAACCAAGAGACCCAGTACTTC.

The CDR3 DNA follows: TGCGCCAGCAGCCAAGCAGGGGCCTACACTGAAGCTTTCTTT. Protein product: CASSQAGAYTEAFF. The gene calls are TRBV4-1 and TRBJ1-1, with D possibly matching TRBD1 (6 bases). The CDR3 has 14 amino acids. Germline V gene lookup returns CDR1 MGHRA and CDR2 YSYEKL. V was shortened by 1 base and J by 3 bases, with 9 bases between the two germline ends.

The chain combines TRBV3-1 (or the pseudogene TRBV3-2) with TRBJ2-7; TRBD2 agrees at 11 bases. V trimming: 0 bases; J trimming: 3 bases; junction bases outside the gene matches: 4. The CDR3 is made up of 16 amino acids. Germline V CDR1 and CDR2: LGHDT, YNNKEL (reference sequence). The CDR3 sequence is CASSQDLLAGDYEQYF. CDR3 bases: TGTGCCAGCAGCCAAGATTTACTAGCGGGGGACTACGAGCAGTACTTC.

The rearrangement links TRBV2 to TRBJ2-5; tentatively, D is TRBD1 (6 bases). Germline V gene lookup returns CDR1 SNHLY and CDR2 FYNNEI. CDR3 length: 15 amino acids. The V gene lost 2 bases and the J gene lost 3 bases, with 13 bases spanning the gap. CDR3 amino acids: CASSEQGQSEETQYF. CDR3 DNA sequence: TGTGCCAGCAGTGAACAGGGGCAATCCGAAGAGACCCAGTACTTC.

The rearrangement uses TRBV6-5 and TRBJ1-1; TRBD1 is a possible D gene (6 bases). The germline gives CDR1 MNHEY, CDR2 SVGAGI. V was pared by 2 bases and J by 0 bases, with 13 bases between. This CDR3 is 16 amino acids long. CDR3 sequence: CASSYPGQNMNTEAFF. DNA for the CDR3: TGTGCCAGCAGTTACCCCGGACAGAACATGAACACTGAAGCTTTCTTT.

The chain is built from TRBV5-6 and TRBJ1-2; D gene unclear. The germline gives CDR1 SGHDT, CDR2 YYEEEE. The CDR3 covers 14 residues. The germline V and J ends were trimmed by 4 bases and 8 bases, with 18 bases remaining between them. The CDR3 protein is CASSPPANTWGYTF. The DNA for the CDR3 is TGTGCCAGCAGCCCCCCCGCCAATACTTGGGGCTACACCTTC. Looking up the rest from reference TRBV5-6 and TRBJ1-2 gives the full variable domain: DAGVTQSPTHLIKTRGQQVTLRCSPKSGHDTVSWYQQALGQGPQFIFQYYEEEERQRGNFPDRFSGHQFPNYSSELNVNALLLGDSALYLCASSPPANTWGYTFGSGTRLTVV.

This clone has just one count. The genes are TRBV5-4 and TRBJ1-1, with D unclear. This CDR3 spans 13 amino acids. Germline V gene sequence: CDR1 SGHNT, CDR2 YYREEE (reference sequence). Trimming took off 7 bases at V and 6 bases at J, with 16 bases between the two ends. The CDR3 protein is CASSPSQLAEAFF. The CDR3 nucleotides read TGTGCCAGCTCCCCGTCCCAGTTGGCTGAAGCTTTCTTT.

The rearrangement links TRBV6-4 to TRBJ2-5; a weak D match, TRBD1 (5 bases). V was cut by 3 bases and J by 2 bases, with 16 bases left in between. The CDR3 contains 16 residues. Germline V gene lookup returns CDR1 MRHNA and CDR2 SNTAGT. This chain's CDR3 is CASSDGRGTQQETQYF. The CDR3 nucleotides are TGTGCCAGCAGTGATGGAAGGGGAACCCAACAAGAGACCCAGTACTTC.

V usage is TRBV30 and J usage is TRBJ2-1; 10 nucleotides agree with TRBD2. J gave up 5 bases and V 1 base, and 2 bases lay outside the gene matches. The CDR3 runs to 14 residues. Germline CDR1 and CDR2: GTSNPN and SVGIG (reference sequence). The CDR3, as DNA: TGTGCCTGGAGTGCAGGACTAGCGGACAATGAGCAGTTCTTC. Amino acids: CAWSAGLADNEQFF.

The gene calls are TRBV24-1 and TRBJ2-7, with 7 bases lining up with TRBD1. Germline assignment: CDR1 KGHDR and CDR2 SFDVKD. CDR3 length: 14 amino acids. V was clipped by 4 bases and J by 2 bases; unmatched bases: 4. CDR3 protein: CATSDPGGAYEQYV. Written as DNA, the CDR3 is TGTGCCACCAGTGACCCAGGGGGAGCCTACGAGCAGTACGTC.

This chain connects TRBV4-3 to TRBJ1-1; D is unresolved. Germline loops: CDR1 LGHNA, CDR2 YSLEER. CDR3 length: 17 residues. Trimming stripped 1 base from V and 4 bases from J, with 19 bases between. CDR3 protein: CASSQGPSGEGSTEAFF. CDR3 coding DNA: TGCGCCAGCAGCCAAGGCCCCAGTGGAGAAGGGAGCACTGAAGCTTTCTTT.

The chain has TRBV9 and TRBJ2-2, with 7 positions matching TRBD1. Germline V gives CDR1 SGDLS, CDR2 YYNGEE. The CDR3 contains 16 residues. The J segment lost 1 base and the V segment lost 2 bases, leaving 5 bases of the junction unmatched. As DNA, the CDR3 is TGTGCCAGCAGCGTCCCCGGGACAGTGAACACCGGGGAGCTGTTTTTT. Encoded protein: CASSVPGTVNTGELFF.

The CDR3 nucleotides read TGTGCCAGCAGCGTAGGGGTAGGGGCGGCTGAAAAACTGTTTTTT. This gives the protein CASSVGVGAAEKLFF. V usage is TRBV9 and J usage is TRBJ1-4, with a possible D match to TRBD1 (5 bases). The CDR3 is made up of 15 amino acids. Germline V lookup: CDR1 SGDLS, CDR2 YYNGEE. V dropped 0 bases and J dropped 7 bases, with 13 bases sitting between them. The full variable domain, rest sourced from reference TRBV9 and TRBJ1-4, is DSGVTQTPKHLITATGQRVTLRCSPRSGDLSVYWYQQSLDQGLQFLIQYYNGEERAKGNILERFSAQQFPDLHSELNLSSLELGDSALYFCASSVGVGAAEKLFFGSGTQLSVL.

The rearrangement joins TRBV29-1 to TRBJ2-3; the match to TRBD2 covers 7 bases. Per germline, CDR1 SQVTM and CDR2 ANQGSEA. This CDR3 region has 16 residues. V lost 4 bases and J lost 0; bases outside the gene matches: 10. In DNA form, the CDR3 reads TGCAGCGTTGTACCCGGGAGGACTATTAGCACAGATACGCAGTATTTT. This translates into CSVVPGRTISTDTQYF.

J is TRBJ2-4 and V is TRBV9, with D maybe TRBD2 (5 bases). In germline, CDR1 is SGDLS, CDR2 YYNGEE. Trimming took off 0 bases at V and 9 bases at J, with 10 bases between the two ends. The CDR3 is 13 amino acids. The CDR3 DNA sequence: TGTGCCAGCAGCGTAGAAGAGGGCGGCATTCAGTACTTC. Its protein product is CASSVEEGGIQYF.

The chain combines TRBV28 with TRBJ2-3; 8 positions agree with TRBD2. The CDR3 has 14 amino acids. Germline V gives CDR1 MDHEN, CDR2 SYDVKM. V gave up 7 bases and J gave up 2 bases; unmatched junction bases: 5. CDR3 DNA sequence: TGTGCCAGCAAGAGCGGGGGAAACACAGATACGCAGTATTTT. Protein sequence: CASKSGGNTDTQYF.